This is a list of T cell receptor beta chains from one sample in a study of T cells in Graves' hyperthyroidism and ophthalmopathy. TCRdb itself ran the multiplex PCR reads through MiXCR, one entry per CDR3 protein. The sample carries more than 350,000 distinct CDR3 sequences, 15% recorded once. The specimen was blood. These receptors all come from a woman aged 55 to 70 with Graves' ophthalmopathy. CDR3s include the opening cysteine and the closing phenylalanine or tryptophan. Each record gives: CDR3 DNA, CDR3 protein, J gene, clone size, V gene, D gene. The D gene is left open where the match is weak. Not all rows give a size; the values are once, few, many and, for expanded clones, a class.

CDR3 DNA: TGCAGTGCTACAGACAGGGGGAGAAACACCGGGGAGCTGTTTTTT
CDR3 protein: CSATDRGRNTGELFF
J gene: TRBJ2-2
clone size: many
V gene: TRBV20-1
D gene: TRBD1

CDR3 DNA: TGTGCCAGCAGCCTCCGACAGAATTTGGTGGCCGGGGAGCTGTTTTTT
CDR3 protein: CASSLRQNLVAGELFF
J gene: TRBJ2-2
clone size: many
V gene: TRBV7-9
D gene: NA

CDR3 DNA: TGCGCCAGCAGCTCCCAGCATTCGAACACCGGGGAGCTGTTTTTT
CDR3 protein: CASSSQHSNTGELFF
J gene: TRBJ2-2
clone size: few
V gene: TRBV5-1
D gene: NA

CDR3 DNA: TGCAGCGTCCGGGGTGGGGAGAACACTGAAGCTTTCTTT
CDR3 protein: CSVRGGENTEAFF
J gene: TRBJ1-1
clone size: NA
V gene: TRBV29-1
D gene: NA

CDR3 DNA: TGTGCCAGCAGACACGGACTAGCCGGAGGGGTCGAGCAGTACTTC
CDR3 protein: CASRHGLAGGVEQYF
J gene: TRBJ2-7
clone size: many
V gene: TRBV28
D gene: TRBD2

CDR3 DNA: TGTGCCAGCAGCTGGAGGGCGGGAGGGCCTGGGGCCAACGTCCTGACTTTC
CDR3 protein: CASSWRAGGPGANVLTF
J gene: TRBJ2-6
clone size: few
V gene: TRBV5-6
D gene: TRBD2

CDR3 DNA: TGCGCCAGCAGCTTGGCCGGGCCAGTAACGGGTCCTTACTTC
CDR3 protein: CASSLAGPVTGPYF
J gene: TRBJ2-5
clone size: many
V gene: TRBV5-1
D gene: NA

CDR3 DNA: TGTGCCAGCAGTTCCTATAGACACCCTAGCCAAAGCGTGTTTTTT
CDR3 protein: CASSSYRHPSQSVFF
J gene: TRBJ2-2
clone size: NA
V gene: TRBV12-3/TRBV12-4
D gene: NA

CDR3 DNA: TGTGCCAGCAGCTTAGAAGCAGGGGAGGAAACCTTC
CDR3 protein: CASSLEAGEETF
J gene: TRBJ1-2
clone size: few
V gene: TRBV11-3
D gene: NA

CDR3 DNA: TGTGCCAGCACCCTCCGATGGGAATGGCATGGCTACACCTTC
CDR3 protein: CASTLRWEWHGYTF
J gene: TRBJ1-2
clone size: many
V gene: TRBV6-1
D gene: NA

CDR3 DNA: TGTGCCAGCTCCTTCGCGCAAGTTGACGAGCAGTACTTC
CDR3 protein: CASSFAQVDEQYF
J gene: TRBJ2-7
clone size: many
V gene: TRBV18
D gene: NA

CDR3 DNA: TGTGCCAGCAGCCTAACTATGAGGGACACTGAAGCTTTCTTT
CDR3 protein: CASSLTMRDTEAFF
J gene: TRBJ1-1
clone size: many
V gene: TRBV7-2
D gene: NA

CDR3 DNA: TGTGCCAGCAGCTTAAGAGGCAGGCGCACAGATACGCAGTATTTT
CDR3 protein: CASSLRGRRTDTQYF
J gene: TRBJ2-3
clone size: NA
V gene: TRBV7-3
D gene: NA

CDR3 DNA: TGTGCCAGCAGTTTACTAGCGGGAGGGGTGTTCCCACCTGAGCAGTTCTTC
CDR3 protein: CASSLLAGGVFPPEQFF
J gene: TRBJ2-1
clone size: many
V gene: TRBV12-3/TRBV12-4
D gene: TRBD2

CDR3 DNA: TGCGCCAGCAGCCCTCTGGGGAGAGGGGTAGGATCACCCCTCCACTTT
CDR3 protein: CASSPLGRGVGSPLHF
J gene: TRBJ1-6
clone size: NA
V gene: TRBV4-1
D gene: NA

CDR3 DNA: TGTGCCAGCAGCTTGAGAGCGGAGCCTAGCACAGATACGCAGTATTTT
CDR3 protein: CASSLRAEPSTDTQYF
J gene: TRBJ2-3
clone size: few
V gene: TRBV5-4
D gene: NA

CDR3 DNA: TGTGCCAGCTCACCACAAACAGTCTCCTACGAGCAGTACTTC
CDR3 protein: CASSPQTVSYEQYF
J gene: TRBJ2-7
clone size: many
V gene: TRBV18
D gene: NA

CDR3 DNA: TGTGCCAGCAGCAGCTCCGGGACAGGAGCCGAAAAACTGTTTTTT
CDR3 protein: CASSSSGTGAEKLFF
J gene: TRBJ1-4
clone size: NA
V gene: TRBV7-2
D gene: TRBD1

CDR3 DNA: TGTGCCAGCAGGAAAACAGGGGGCCCTTCCTACAATGAGCAGTTCTTC
CDR3 protein: CASRKTGGPSYNEQFF
J gene: TRBJ2-1
clone size: many
V gene: TRBV28
D gene: TRBD1

CDR3 DNA: TGTGCCAGCAGCGCCGGGACGGGGAAAAACATTCAGTACTTC
CDR3 protein: CASSAGTGKNIQYF
J gene: TRBJ2-4
clone size: few
V gene: TRBV5-5
D gene: NA

CDR3 DNA: TGCAGTGCTAGAGCCGGGGGCAGGGTTGAGAATGAGCAGTTCTTC
CDR3 protein: CSARAGGRVENEQFF
J gene: TRBJ2-1
clone size: few
V gene: TRBV20-1
D gene: NA

CDR3 DNA: TGTGCCAGCTCATCAGGACCCGACACCGGGGAGCTGTTTTTT
CDR3 protein: CASSSGPDTGELFF
J gene: TRBJ2-2
clone size: many
V gene: TRBV18
D gene: NA

CDR3 DNA: TGTGCCAGTAGTCGCGAACAGGGGTCTGATGAAAAACTGTTTTTT
CDR3 protein: CASSREQGSDEKLFF
J gene: TRBJ1-4
clone size: once
V gene: TRBV19
D gene: TRBD1

CDR3 DNA: TGTGCCAGCAGTTTAGCGGGAGGGGACGAGCAGTACTTC
CDR3 protein: CASSLAGGDEQYF
J gene: TRBJ2-7
clone size: many
V gene: TRBV28
D gene: TRBD2

CDR3 DNA: TGTGCCAGCAGTTTACCTAGCAGGAGCTCCTACGAGCAGTACTTC
CDR3 protein: CASSLPSRSSYEQYF
J gene: TRBJ2-7
clone size: many
V gene: TRBV12-3/TRBV12-4
D gene: NA

CDR3 DNA: TGTGCCAGCAGAAACAATGAGCAGTTCTTC
CDR3 protein: CASRNNEQFF
J gene: TRBJ2-1
clone size: many
V gene: TRBV2
D gene: NA

CDR3 DNA: TGTGCCAGCAGCCAGAGGGGTTCGAACACCGGGGAGCTGTTTTTT
CDR3 protein: CASSQRGSNTGELFF
J gene: TRBJ2-2
clone size: many
V gene: TRBV3-1
D gene: NA

CDR3 DNA: TGCGCCAGCAGCCAAGATCGCCAGGGGGCCAACGAGCAGTACTTC
CDR3 protein: CASSQDRQGANEQYF
J gene: TRBJ2-7
clone size: few
V gene: TRBV4-1
D gene: TRBD1

CDR3 DNA: TGTGCCAGCAGCATAACAGGGGGAAATCGGGCCACAGATACGCAGTATTTT
CDR3 protein: CASSITGGNRATDTQYF
J gene: TRBJ2-3
clone size: NA
V gene: TRBV5-4
D gene: TRBD1

CDR3 DNA: TGCGCCAGCAGCCAAGGGGCCATGAACACTGAAGCTTTCTTT
CDR3 protein: CASSQGAMNTEAFF
J gene: TRBJ1-1
clone size: many
V gene: TRBV4-1
D gene: NA

CDR3 DNA: TGTGCCAGTAGTACCCACCTCGGACGGGGAAATGGCTACACCTTC
CDR3 protein: CASSTHLGRGNGYTF
J gene: TRBJ1-2
clone size: few
V gene: TRBV19
D gene: NA

CDR3 DNA: TGTGCCAGCAGCACGATTTTAGCTCCTCTTATAGGCGAGCAGTACTTC
CDR3 protein: CASSTILAPLIGEQYF
J gene: TRBJ2-7
clone size: NA
V gene: TRBV28
D gene: NA

CDR3 DNA: TGTGCCAGCAGTGACCCGACCATTAGCGGGAGGCCCTACAATGAGCAGTTCTTC
CDR3 protein: CASSDPTISGRPYNEQFF
J gene: TRBJ2-1
clone size: NA
V gene: TRBV28
D gene: TRBD2